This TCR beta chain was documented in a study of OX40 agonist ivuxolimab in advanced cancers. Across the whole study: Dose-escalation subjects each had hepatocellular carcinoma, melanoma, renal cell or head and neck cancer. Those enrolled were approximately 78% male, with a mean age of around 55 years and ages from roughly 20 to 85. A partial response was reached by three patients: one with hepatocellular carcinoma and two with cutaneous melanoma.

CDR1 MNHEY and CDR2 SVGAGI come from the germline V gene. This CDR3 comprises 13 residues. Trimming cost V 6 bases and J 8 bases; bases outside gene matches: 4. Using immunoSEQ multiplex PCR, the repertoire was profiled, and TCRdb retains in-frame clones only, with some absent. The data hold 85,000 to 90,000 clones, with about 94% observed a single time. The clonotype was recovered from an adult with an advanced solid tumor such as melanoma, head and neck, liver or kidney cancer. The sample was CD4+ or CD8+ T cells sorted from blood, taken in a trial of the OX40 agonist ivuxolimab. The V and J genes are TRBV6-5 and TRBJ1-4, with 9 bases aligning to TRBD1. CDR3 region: CASRGQGREKLFF. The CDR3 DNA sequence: TGTGCCAGCAGGGGACAGGGCCGGGAAAAACTGTTTTTT.